This T cell receptor (beta chain) was found in a study of blood T cell repertoires in COVID-19 (dated by TCRdb to about 2020). Study-wide context: Collaborator samples came from the United States, Italy and Spain and covered acute and convalescent phases of COVID-19. Where available, HLA class I and class II types were taken from metadata supplied by the sample provider and were not determined by assay-based typing. The dataset comprised deeply sampled blood TCRbeta repertoires from subjects exposed to, actively infected with, or recovered from COVID-19. The prospective study material was composed of cDNA or gDNA derived from T cells, B-cell-depleted T cells, or PBMCs. Samples came from the ongoing ImmuneRACE study (first 160 participants) plus 1,254 subjects from 6 global collaborators. The repertoires were made available in a free public database intended to serve as a resource for research on the immune response to SARS-CoV-2. A de-identified subject ID, COVID-19 status, age in years and sex were almost always included in the sample metadata.

Each collaborating institution followed its own protocols to collect whole blood in K2EDTA tubes. For TCRbeta analysis, collaborators shipped samples in one of three forms: frozen whole blood, isolated PBMCs, or DNA extracted from either of those sample types. A few counts support this clone. Its antigen remains unidentified. No base quality values were provided; no much bigger clone lies one nucleotide off. In the germline V gene, CDR1 corresponds to MNHEY and CDR2 to SVGAGI. Its CDR3 holds 12 amino acids, cysteine through phenylalanine. Here the CDR3 DNA is all that survives: 36 bases in frame from base 1. V is pruned by 9 bases and J by 4 bases, leaving 5 bases of the junction without a gene match. The immunoSEQ Assay, a bias-controlled multiplex PCR, was used to amplify TCRbeta CDR3 regions from genomic DNA. The paper's data handling went like this. Nucleated cell counts per sample were estimated from amplification of reference gene primers within the assay. Sequence reads were collapsed and filtered to measure the absolute abundance of every unique TCRbeta CDR3 rearrangement. Productive Simpson clonality was computed per sample as the square root of Simpson's diversity index over productive rearrangements. Here the immuneACCESS table is served through TCRdb, limited to in-frame sequences with V and J called. Missing clones are a known gap in these copies; in checked studies unresolved V genes cover under half, and the rest lacks a known reason. V and J calls and clone size follow that table, whereas D and trimming were derived from the DNA. This sample has 200,000 or so clones in its table, and approximately 84% of those were observed once. The ten largest account for roughly 4.5% of the sample.

The full study reports these points: The quantity of clinical and demographic metadata differed by source and by participant and was supplied without curation.

The TCR sequence derives from a man aged 45 to 65 with acute or convalescent COVID-19. The receptor chain draws on TRBV6-5 and TRBJ1-2, with 7 bases aligning to TRBD1. Sequencing used peripheral blood. In nucleotides, the sequence is TGTGCCAGTCGACAGGGAATCTATGGCTACACCTTC. The resulting protein is CASRQGIYGYTF.